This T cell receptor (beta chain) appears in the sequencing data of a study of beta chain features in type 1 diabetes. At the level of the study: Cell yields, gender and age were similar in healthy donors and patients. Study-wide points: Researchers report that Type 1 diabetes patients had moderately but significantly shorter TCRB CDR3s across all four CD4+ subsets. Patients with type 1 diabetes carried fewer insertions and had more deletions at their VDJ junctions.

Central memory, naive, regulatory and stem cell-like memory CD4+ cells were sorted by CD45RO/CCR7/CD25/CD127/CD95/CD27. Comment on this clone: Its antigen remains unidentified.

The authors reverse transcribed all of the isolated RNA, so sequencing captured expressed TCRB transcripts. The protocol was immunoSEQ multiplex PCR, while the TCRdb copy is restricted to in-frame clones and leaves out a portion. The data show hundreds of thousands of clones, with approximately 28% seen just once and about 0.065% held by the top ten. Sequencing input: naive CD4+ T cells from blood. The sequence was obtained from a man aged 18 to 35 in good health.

The CDR3 is CSVRGTSGAYEQYF. CDR3 coding DNA: TGCAGCGTCCGGGGGACTAGCGGTGCCTACGAGCAGTACTTC. This rearrangement joins TRBV29-1 to TRBJ2-7; 11 nucleotides align to TRBD2. CDR1 and CDR2 (germline): SQVTM, ANQGSEA. V dropped 6 bases and J dropped 2; count of bases not matched to a gene: 6. There are 14 residues in the CDR3.